This T cell receptor (beta chain) comes out of a study of T cell responses to AZD1222 COVID-19 vaccine. TCRdb's table, derived via immunoSEQ multiplex PCR, lists solely in-frame clones and lacks some. The sample records about 81,000 clones, less than 95% being singletons. Germline V CDR1 and CDR2: MDHEN, SYDVKM. V was clipped by 5 bases and J by 2 bases, with 18 bases between them. CDR3 length: 17 residues. Points from the study as a whole: There were mostly white British donors and more females than males, and clonal diversity was possibly underestimated. Dominant CD4 TCR responses targeted spike regions 160-218 and 743-854. Nearly half of spike-specific TCRs reportedly target variant regions that are unmutated in the B.1.351 and B.1.1.7 variants.

Concerning this clone: Its antigen is not identified.

The chain is built from TRBV28 and TRBJ2-2; D is possibly TRBD1 (6 bases). This sample comprised peripheral blood, obtained 28 days after the second AZD1222 dose. The sequence derives from an adult who received the AZD1222 COVID-19 vaccine. In nucleotides, the CDR3 is TGTGCCAGCAGTCCCTGGGACACGCAACTTAACACCGGGGAGCTGTTTTTT. Protein product: CASSPWDTQLNTGELFF. The full variable domain, with the rest looked up from reference TRBV28 and TRBJ2-2, is DVKVTQSSRYLVKRTGEKVFLECVQDMDHENMFWYRQDPGLGLRLIYFSYDVKMKEKGDIPEGYSVSREKKERFSLILESASTNQTSMYLCASSPWDTQLNTGELFFGEGSRLTVL.